The 8 T cell receptor beta chains below come from one sample, sequenced in a study of neoadjuvant anti-PD-1 for oral cavity cancer. Regarding time point: after neoadjuvant nivolumab, at surgical resection. Method: immunoSEQ multiplex PCR; TCRdb's copy keeps in-frame clones and lacks some. The sample includes 24,000 or so clones, around a quarter of them seen just once. The input for sequencing was tumor tissue, taken after nivolumab (anti-PD-1) treatment. The receptors shown here come from a person aged 40-85 years with oral cavity squamous cell carcinoma.

The rearrangement links TRBV11-2 to TRBJ2-7; 14 bases agree with TRBD2. V shed 6 bases and J 6 bases; nucleotides not matched to a gene: 10. Per germline, CDR1 SGHAT and CDR2 FQNNGV. The CDR3 length is 16 residues. The CDR3: CASRPGLAGEWGEQYF. In DNA form, the CDR3 reads TGTGCCAGCAGGCCGGGACTAGCGGGAGAGTGGGGCGAGCAGTACTTC. The full variable domain, its missing parts supplied by reference TRBV11-2 and TRBJ2-7, is EAGVAQSPRYKIIEKRQSVAFWCNPISGHATLYWYQQILGQGPKLLIQFQNNGVVDDSQLPKDRFSAERLKGVDSTLKIQPAKLEDSAVYLCASRPGLAGEWGEQYFGPGTRLTVT.

This clone was recorded a few times. J is TRBJ1-2 and V is TRBV4-1; the D gene is possibly TRBD1 (6 bases). Germline CDR1 MGHRA, CDR2 YSYEKL. CDR3 length: 15 amino acids. Trimming pared 1 base from V and 3 bases from J, leaving 12 bases between. The chain's CDR3 is CASSQAGHTYYGYTF. CDR3 nucleotide sequence: TGCGCCAGCAGCCAAGCGGGACACACCTACTATGGCTACACCTTC.

The table lists this clone with a few counts. V gene TRBV27 combines with J gene TRBJ2-1, with a tentative D call TRBD2 (6 bases). CDR1 MNHEY and CDR2 SMNVEV come from the germline V gene (reference sequence). Trimming removed 1 base from V and 9 bases from J, with 19 bases in between. The CDR3 consists of 16 residues. The CDR3 DNA reads TGTGCCAGCAGTTTATGGGCTGGGACCGGGGGTAGTGAGCAGTTCTTC. Amino acids: CASSLWAGTGGSEQFF.

On this clone: Mismatch with germline at one junction end may stem from a read error. This chain uses TRBV28 with TRBJ2-7; maybe TRBD1 (5 bases). Germline lookup yields CDR1 MDHEN and CDR2 SYDVKM. The CDR3 consists of 11 residues. CDR3 coding DNA: TGTGCCAGCAGTGAAGGCCGGACACGCTTCTTC. Protein sequence: CASSEGRTRFF. Supplemented by reference TRBV28 and TRBJ2-7, the full variable domain reads DVKVTQSSRYLVKRTGEKVFLECVQDMDHENMFWYRQDPGLGLRLIYFSYDVKMKEKGDIPEGYSVSREKKERFSLILESASTNQTSMYLCASSEGRTRFFGPGTRLTVT.

The rearrangement joins TRBV30 to TRBJ1-1; D unclear. The CDR3 sequence is 16 residues long. Germline CDR1 is GTSNPN and CDR2 is SVGIG (reference sequence). Trimming took off 2 bases at V and 3 bases at J, with 19 bases between the two ends. The CDR3 reads CAWSLPIRTGYTEAFF. The DNA for the CDR3 is TGTGCCTGGAGTTTGCCCATCCGGACCGGGTACACTGAAGCTTTCTTT.

This clone counts as medium-sized. V is TRBV5-1 and J is TRBJ2-3; D is unresolved. In germline, CDR1 is SGHRS, CDR2 YFSETQ. Trimming took off 5 bases at V and 0 bases at J, with 13 bases between the two ends. The CDR3 spans 15 residues. The CDR3 coding sequence is TGCGCCAGCAGGGACCGTATGGCTAGCACAGATACGCAGTATTTT. The encoded protein is CASRDRMASTDTQYF. The full variable domain, in which reference TRBV5-1 and TRBJ2-3 provide the parts outside the CDR3, is KAGVTQTPRYLIKTRGQQVTLSCSPISGHRSVSWYQQTPGQGLQFLFEYFSETQRNKGNFPGRFSGRQFSNSRSEMNVSTLELGDSALYLCASRDRMASTDTQYFGPGTRLTVL.

This clone came up a few times. The chain carries TRBV5-1 and TRBJ2-5; no reliable D call. The CDR3 runs 12 residues. V lost 4 bases and J 11 bases, leaving 15 bases between the germline ends. CDR1 SGHRS and CDR2 YFSETQ come from the germline V gene. CDR3 sequence (DNA): TGCGCCAGCAGCCCGCCCACACGGTCTCAGTACTTC. Translating gives CASSPPTRSQYF.

Comments on this clone: This CDR3 is also generated by other DNA sequences in the sample. The chain is built from TRBV30 and TRBJ1-1; 7 bases line up with TRBD1. V shed 4 bases and J 6 bases; nucleotides not matched to a gene: 5. Germline V CDR1 and CDR2: GTSNPN, SVGIG (reference sequence). The CDR3 is made up of 12 amino acids. The CDR3 loop is CAWTPGGPEAFF. In DNA, the CDR3 is TGTGCCTGGACCCCAGGGGGGCCTGAAGCTTTCTTT.